This TCR beta chain was recorded in a study of glioma-infiltrating T cells. Study-level results: Tissue-blood divergence was below expectation in non-neoplastic patients, above in gliomas.

This clonotype has ten or more counts. Its antigen is not known. TCR alpha and beta CDR3 regions were amplified from RNA using iRepertoire nested multiplex PCR. One-step reverse transcription and amplification started from approximately 100-400 ng of tissue mRNA or PBMC total RNA. One entry per CDR3 protein, called by TCRdb with MiXCR from the multiplex PCR reads. This table holds approximately 130,000 distinct CDR3 sequences, more than 20% found once. The sample consisted of glioma tissue, nonneoplastic brain tissue, or PBMCs (not recorded which). The sequence was collected from a human donor with low-grade glioma or glioblastoma, undergoing nonglioma brain surgery, or in good health (not recorded which).

CDR3 region: CASFWLAGGDNEQFF. The CDR3 DNA reads TGTGCCAGCTTTTGGCTAGCGGGGGGTGACAATGAGCAGTTCTTC. The gene calls are TRBV6-1 and TRBJ2-1; 11 bases agree with TRBD2. CDR1 is MNHNS, CDR2 SASEGT, per germline. Trimming cost V 8 bases and J 5 bases; bases outside gene matches: 8. CDR3 length: 15 amino acids.